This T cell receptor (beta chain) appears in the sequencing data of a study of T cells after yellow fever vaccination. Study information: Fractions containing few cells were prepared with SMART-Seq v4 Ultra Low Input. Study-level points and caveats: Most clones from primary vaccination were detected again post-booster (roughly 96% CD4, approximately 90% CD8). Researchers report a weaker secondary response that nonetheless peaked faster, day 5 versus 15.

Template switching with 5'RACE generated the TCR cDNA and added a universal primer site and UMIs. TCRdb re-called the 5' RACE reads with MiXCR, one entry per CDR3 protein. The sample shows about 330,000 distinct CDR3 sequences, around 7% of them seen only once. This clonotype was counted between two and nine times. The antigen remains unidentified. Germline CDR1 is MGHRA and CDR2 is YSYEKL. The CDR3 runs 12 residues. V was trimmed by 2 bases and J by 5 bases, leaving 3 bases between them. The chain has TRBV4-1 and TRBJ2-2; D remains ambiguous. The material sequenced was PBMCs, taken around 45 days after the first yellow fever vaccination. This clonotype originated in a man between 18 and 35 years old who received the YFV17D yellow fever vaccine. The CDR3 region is CASSQRTGELFF. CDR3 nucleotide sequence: TGCGCCAGCAGCCAACGGACCGGGGAGCTGTTTTTT.